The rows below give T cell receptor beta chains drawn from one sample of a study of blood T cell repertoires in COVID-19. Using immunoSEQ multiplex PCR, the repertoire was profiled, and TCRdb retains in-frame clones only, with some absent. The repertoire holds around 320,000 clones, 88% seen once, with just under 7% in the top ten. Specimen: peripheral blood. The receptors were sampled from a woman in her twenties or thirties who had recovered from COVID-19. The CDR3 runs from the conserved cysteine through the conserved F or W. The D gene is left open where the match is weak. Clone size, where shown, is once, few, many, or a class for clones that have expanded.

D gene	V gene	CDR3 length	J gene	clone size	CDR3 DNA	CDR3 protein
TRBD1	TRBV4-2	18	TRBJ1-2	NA	TGTGCCAGCAGCCAAGATACCCTCGGGACAGGGACTAACTATGGCTACACCTTC	CASSQDTLGTGTNYGYTF
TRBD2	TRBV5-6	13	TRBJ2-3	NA	TGTGCCAGCAGCTCGACTAGCTCAGATACGCAGTATTTT	CASSSTSSDTQYF
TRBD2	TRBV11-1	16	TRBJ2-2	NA	TGTGCCAGCAGCTCGGGGGGGGCCCCGACCACCGGGGAGCTGTTTTTT	CASSSGGAPTTGELFF
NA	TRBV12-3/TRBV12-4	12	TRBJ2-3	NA	TGTGCCAGCAGTTTAGTCAGTGATACGCAGTATTTT	CASSLVSDTQYF
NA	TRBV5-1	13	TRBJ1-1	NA	TGCGCCAGCAGCGAGGTTAGATTCACTGAAGCTTTCTTT	CASSEVRFTEAFF
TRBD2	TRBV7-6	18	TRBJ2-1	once	TGTGCCAGCAGCTTGTATAGCGGGGGGTTACCGCTCTACAATGAGCAGTTCTTC	CASSLYSGGLPLYNEQFF
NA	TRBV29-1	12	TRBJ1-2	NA	TGCAGCGTTGACCAGGGGCTCTATGGCTACACCTTC	CSVDQGLYGYTF
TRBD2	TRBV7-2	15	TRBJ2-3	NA	TGTGCCAGCAGCTTAGGGGCTAGCGGGGTCGATACGCAGTATTTT	CASSLGASGVDTQYF
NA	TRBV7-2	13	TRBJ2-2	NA	TGTGCCAGCAGCTCTTCGAACACCGGGGAGCTGTTTTTT	CASSSSNTGELFF
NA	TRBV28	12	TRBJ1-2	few	TGTGCCAGCTCCTTCAGGGGTCGGGGCTACACCTTC	CASSFRGRGYTF
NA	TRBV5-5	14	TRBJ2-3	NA	TGTGCCAGCAGCTTGGGCCCGAACGGGGATACGCAGTATTTT	CASSLGPNGDTQYF
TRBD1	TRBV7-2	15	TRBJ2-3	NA	TGTGCCAGCAGCCTAGGGACAGGGGGCGCAGATACGCAGTATTTT	CASSLGTGGADTQYF
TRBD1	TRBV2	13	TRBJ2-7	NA	TGTGCCAGCAGCCGGGACAGGGAGGGCGAGCAGTACTTC	CASSRDREGEQYF
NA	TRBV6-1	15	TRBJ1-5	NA	TGTGCCAGCAGTGAAAGCAGGGGTTGGAATCAGCCCCAGCATTTT	CASSESRGWNQPQHF
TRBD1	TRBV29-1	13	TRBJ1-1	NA	TGCAGCGCTGGCAGGGGACAGCGGAACGAAGCTTTCTTT	CSAGRGQRNEAFF
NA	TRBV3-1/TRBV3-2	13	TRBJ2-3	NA	TGTGCCAGCAGCCAAGGCGGGACAGATACGCAGTATTTT	CASSQGGTDTQYF
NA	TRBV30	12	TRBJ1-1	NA	TGTGCCTGGACCTACCGGAACACTGAAGCTTTCTTT	CAWTYRNTEAFF
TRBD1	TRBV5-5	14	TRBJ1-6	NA	TGTGCCAGCAGCTACGGGACAGTCAATTCACCCCTCCACTTT	CASSYGTVNSPLHF
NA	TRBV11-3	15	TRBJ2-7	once	TGTGCCAGCAGCTTAGGCGGACAGATCGGCTACGAGCAGTACTTC	CASSLGGQIGYEQYF
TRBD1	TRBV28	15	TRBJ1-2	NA	TGTGCCAGCAGTTTTGGGGACAGGGACATCTATGGCTACACCTTC	CASSFGDRDIYGYTF
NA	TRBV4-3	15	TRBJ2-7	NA	TGCGCCAGCAGCCGAGAAAACAGGGATTCCTACGAGCAGTACTTC	CASSRENRDSYEQYF
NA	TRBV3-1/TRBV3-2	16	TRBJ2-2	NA	TGTGCCAGCAGCCAAGAGACCGGACTCAACACCGGGGAGCTGTTTTTT	CASSQETGLNTGELFF
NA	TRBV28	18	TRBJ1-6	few	TGTGCCAGCAGTTTACGGGCAGGCGGGAGCTCCTATAATTCACCCCTCCACTTT	CASSLRAGGSSYNSPLHF
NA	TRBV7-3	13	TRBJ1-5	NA	TGTGCCAGCAGCCGTGGACTCTTACGGCCCCAGCATTTT	CASSRGLLRPQHF
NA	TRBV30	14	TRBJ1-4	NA	TGTGCCTGGAGTGTCCCAGGGGTAAATGAAAAACTGTTTTTT	CAWSVPGVNEKLFF
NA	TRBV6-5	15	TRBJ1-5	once	TGTGCCAGCAGTCCATCCTTTAGTAGCAATCAGCCCCAGCATTTT	CASSPSFSSNQPQHF
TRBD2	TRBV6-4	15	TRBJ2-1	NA	TGTGCCAGCAGCACTACTAGCGGGGAATACAATGAGCAGTTCTTC	CASSTTSGEYNEQFF
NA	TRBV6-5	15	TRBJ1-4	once	TGTGCCAGCAGTTACTCGACAGTCGTAAGGGAAAAACTGTTTTTT	CASSYSTVVREKLFF
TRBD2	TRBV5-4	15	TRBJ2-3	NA	TGTGCCAGCAGCTCCCTAGCGGGGGGAGGTGATACGCAGTATTTT	CASSSLAGGGDTQYF
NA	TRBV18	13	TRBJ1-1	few	TGTGCCAGCTCACCAGAGGGTAAAACTGAAGCTTTCTTT	CASSPEGKTEAFF
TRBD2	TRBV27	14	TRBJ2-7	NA	TGTGCCAGCAGTGTTACTAGCGGCACCTACGAGCAGTACTTC	CASSVTSGTYEQYF
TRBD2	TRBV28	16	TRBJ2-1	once	TGTGCCAGCATCCCCCAGGGGCAGCGGGGGGACTATGAGCAGTTCTTC	CASIPQGQRGDYEQFF
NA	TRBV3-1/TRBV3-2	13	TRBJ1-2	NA	TGTGCCAGCAGCCGACAGGAGCTGTGGGACTACACCTTC	CASSRQELWDYTF
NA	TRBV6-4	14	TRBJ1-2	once	TGTGCCAGCAGTGTAAGTCAGGGTTCCTTCGGCTACACCTTC	CASSVSQGSFGYTF
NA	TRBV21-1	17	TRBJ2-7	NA	TGTGCCAGCAGCAAAGAGGGGAAGGGACAGGGAAGAAACGAGCAGTACTTC	CASSKEGKGQGRNEQYF
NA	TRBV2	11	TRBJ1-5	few	TGTGCCAGCAGTGTCGGGGAGCCCCAGCATTTT	CASSVGEPQHF
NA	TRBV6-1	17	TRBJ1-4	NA	TGTGCCAGCAGTGAAGACACCACAAGGGGTCTTAATGAAAAACTGTTTTTT	CASSEDTTRGLNEKLFF
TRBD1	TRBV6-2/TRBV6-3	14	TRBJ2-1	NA	TGTGCCAGCAGTTACCGAACAGGGGATGGTGAGCAGTTCTTC	CASSYRTGDGEQFF
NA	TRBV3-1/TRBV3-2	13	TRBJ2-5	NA	TGTGCCAGCAGCCAATCCACACAAGAGACCCAGTACTTC	CASSQSTQETQYF
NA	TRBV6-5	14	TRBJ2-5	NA	TGTGCCAGCAGTTACTCGACGGGCAGGGGGACCCAGTACTTC	CASSYSTGRGTQYF
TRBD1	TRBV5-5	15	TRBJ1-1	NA	TGTGCCAGCAGACAAAATGACAGGGTCAACACTGAAGCTTTCTTT	CASRQNDRVNTEAFF